The entry that follows covers one TCR beta chain sequence. CDR1 and CDR2 from the germline V gene are MNHEY and SMNVEV (reference sequence). CDR3 length equals 16 residues. Trimming removed 3 bases from V and 7 bases from J; junction bases left unmatched: 9. The assay was immunoSEQ multiplex PCR, and TCRdb's table has in-frame clones only and misses some. The table includes about 63,000 clones, around 88% detected once. The sample comes from a study of blood T cell repertoires in COVID-19. Study as a whole: Acute and convalescent COVID-19 samples came from the United States, Italy and Spain.

The sequence came from a woman older than 75 with acute or convalescent COVID-19. The V gene is TRBV27, the J gene TRBJ1-2; TRBD1 matches at 12 bases. Sequenced sample: peripheral blood. CDR3 DNA sequence: TGTGCCAGCAGTTTTACCGGGGGACAGGGGGCCTTTGGCTACACCTTC. It is translated as CASSFTGGQGAFGYTF.